Each of the 4 T cell receptor beta chains below was sequenced from the same sample in a study of shared T cell receptors in the human thymus. Repertoires were generated with immunoSEQ multiplex PCR, while TCRdb's copy carries only in-frame clones and drops some. The data show about 660,000 clones, with around nine tenths seen just once and 0.0095% to 0.011% held by the top ten. This sample was shared with a second study, whose subject was human thymus T cells.

The sample was thymocytes. These TCRs come from a boy under two years old with a congenital heart defect.

This CDR3 is CASSLSGAGSNQPQHF. For the CDR3, the DNA is TGTGCCAGCAGTCTTTCAGGGGCAGGGAGCAATCAGCCCCAGCATTTT. The chain couples TRBV27 to TRBJ1-5; TRBD1 is a possible D gene (6 bases). This CDR3 region has 16 residues. Trimming left V 5 bases short and J 1 base short, with 15 bases between. Germline loops: CDR1 MNHEY, CDR2 SMNVEV (reference sequence).

The CDR3 DNA sequence: TGTGCCAGCAGCGTAGGGGACAGGAACACTGAAGCTTTCTTT. Protein: CASSVGDRNTEAFF. The chain recombines TRBV9 with TRBJ1-1; 7 bases align to TRBD1. The CDR3 loop spans 14 amino acids. Looked up from germline, CDR1 is SGDLS and CDR2 is YYNGEE. Germline trimming cut 0 bases from V and 1 base from J; bases unmatched to any gene: 0.

CDR3 in amino acids: CASSQVRQGAGNTIYF. Written as DNA, the CDR3 is TGCGCCAGCAGCCAGGTCAGACAGGGTGCTGGAAACACCATATATTTT. J is TRBJ1-3 and V is TRBV4-1; the match to TRBD1 covers 7 bases. From germline, CDR1 is MGHRA and CDR2 YSYEKL. The trim removed 3 bases at V and 2 bases at J, leaving 7 bases unmatched. The CDR3 consists of 16 residues.

This chain links TRBV5-1 with TRBJ2-6, with D hard to call. The CDR3 extends over 15 amino acids. In germline, CDR1 is SGHRS, CDR2 YFSETQ. V shed 1 base and J shed 2 bases, with 7 bases lying between them. CDR3 protein: CASSLSSPGANVLTF. The CDR3 DNA reads TGCGCCAGCAGCTTGTCGAGCCCTGGGGCCAACGTCCTGACTTTC. The entire variable domain, with the rest obtained from reference TRBV5-1 and TRBJ2-6, is as follows: KAGVTQTPRYLIKTRGQQVTLSCSPISGHRSVSWYQQTPGQGLQFLFEYFSETQRNKGNFPGRFSGRQFSNSRSEMNVSTLELGDSALYLCASSLSSPGANVLTFGAGSRLTVL.